This TCR beta chain appears in the sequencing data of a study of spatial heterogeneity in lung cancer. Germline V gives CDR1 DFQATT, CDR2 SNEGSKA (reference sequence). This CDR3 is built from 16 residues. As concerns this clonotype: Its antigen is unknown. The junction and the germline gene differ at one end; a read error may be behind it.

Time point defined: sample taken at primary tumor resection. Frozen PBMC, nontumor lung or tumor provided whole RNA, which was sequenced unsorted. Overall study findings and caveats: Tumor TCRs that were ubiquitous and expanded showed up in blood more at resection than follow-up.

TCRdb re-analysed the 5' RACE reads in MiXCR, keeping a single row per CDR3 protein. The sample lists almost 75,000 distinct CDR3 sequences, 10% to 15% occurring once. V and J are TRBV20-1 and TRBJ2-3; 14 positions match TRBD2. The input for sequencing was PBMCs, taken at surgery. This receptor was identified in a male donor with early-stage non-small cell lung cancer. CDR3 region: CSARLAGGPGLDTQCF. DNA for the CDR3: TGCAGTGCAAGACTAGCGGGAGGGCCGGGGCTAGATACGCAGTGTTTT.